This TCR beta chain was sequenced for a study of blood T cell repertoires in COVID-19. Study-level background: Italy, Spain and the United States were the sources of the convalescent and acute COVID-19 samples. Sources were T cells, B-cell-depleted T cells, or PBMCs; the material itself was cDNA or gDNA.

In the source study's methods: It was from reference gene primer amplification that nucleated cell counts were estimated. Libraries were prepared by immunoSEQ multiplex PCR; TCRdb keeps only in-frame clonotypes and omits some of them. The D gene and trimming were derived from the DNA, and the V and J assignments and clone size from that table. The table has 250,000 to 350,000 clones, over 75% seen once; the top ten hold less than 10%. Germline CDR1 reads SGHAT; CDR2 reads FQDESV (reference sequence). This CDR3 has 15 amino acids. V lost 5 bases to trimming and J lost 3 bases, with 13 bases between them.

The clonotype comes from a man younger than 30 with active or convalescent COVID-19. The rearrangement links TRBV11-1 to TRBJ1-4, with D unclear. What was sequenced was peripheral blood. CDR3 nucleotides: TGTGCCAGCAGCCCCCGGAGAGGCTCTAATGAAAAACTGTTTTTT. This translates into CASSPRRGSNEKLFF. The whole variable domain, filled in from reference TRBV11-1 and TRBJ1-4, reads EAEVAQSPRYKITEKSQAVAFWCDPISGHATLYWYRQILGQGPELLVQFQDESVVDDSQLPKDRFSAERLKGVDSTLKIQPAELGDSAMYLCASSPRRGSNEKLFFGSGTQLSVL.